This paragraph covers one T cell receptor (beta chain) sequence. Its cognate antigen is unknown. MiXCR, run by TCRdb on the 5' RACE reads, gives a single entry per CDR3 protein. The sample shows 450,000 or so distinct CDR3 sequences, about 24% of them seen only once. This entry belongs to a study of CD8 T cells in ankylosing spondylitis. General study results and limits: Ankylosing spondylitis blood seemed to carry a telltale TCR beta motif made of fewer than 10 highly homologous variants. Significant enrichment of disease-linked clones was reportedly seen in matched ankylosing spondylitis synovial fluid. Disease-linked clones displayed a CD8+ phenotype and appeared relatively rarely in peripheral blood.

V was shortened by 0 bases and J by 7 bases, with 13 bases between the two germline ends. The CDR3 runs 15 residues. The germline CDR1 and CDR2 sequences are LGHDT and YNNKEL (reference sequence). The chain employs TRBV3-1 and TRBJ2-1; no firm D call. The receptor's source is a male donor with ankylosing spondylitis. Material: blood, either unsorted or a sorted T cell fraction (not recorded which). The CDR3 bases are TGTGCCAGCAGCCAAGATCAGGTTGGAGCGAATGAGCAGTTCTTC. It yields the protein CASSQDQVGANEQFF.